This T cell receptor (beta chain) was sequenced for a study of blood T cell repertoires in COVID-19. V shed 3 bases and J shed 4 bases, with 18 bases lying between them. Germline-derived CDR1 and CDR2 are GTSNPN and SVGIG (reference sequence). The CDR3 spans 15 residues. The method was immunoSEQ multiplex PCR; TCRdb's version includes in-frame clones alone and lacks a portion of them. The table has 50,000 to 65,000 clones, more than 90% seen once. The rearrangement joins TRBV30 to TRBJ1-2; tentative D call: TRBD1 (6 bases). The clonotype comes from a human donor in a cohort sampled during active COVID-19. Material for sequencing was peripheral blood. In nucleotides, the CDR3 is TGTGCCTGGAGGCTGGGGGGGCTGAGTCTCTATGGCTACACCTTC. This codes for CAWRLGGLSLYGYTF.